The clone carrying this T cell receptor beta chain was seen more than once but under ten times. With random hexamers, roughly 0.45 to 1 ug RNA was reverse transcribed. Amplification of TCR beta CDR3 across 54 Vbeta and 13 Jbeta was performed with immunoSEQ multiplex PCR. TCRdb reanalysed the immunoSEQ multiplex PCR reads using MiXCR and keeps one entry per CDR3 protein. In the table there are roughly 180,000 distinct CDR3 sequences, approximately 93% of which are singletons. This entry belongs to a study of CD8 T cells in Susac syndrome. The T cells that were sequenced for TCR beta were CD8+ and CD4+ cells from blood. The multiple sclerosis controls were treatment-naive patients affected by stable or active relapsing-remitting disease. TEMRA cells were FACS-enriched, unlike CD8+ and CD4+ T cells, which were negatively isolated. The CDR3 covers 13 residues. Germline CDR1 reads SGHTS; CDR2 reads YDEGEE. The trim removed 8 bases at V and 2 bases at J, leaving 2 bases unmatched.

The sample consisted of CD4+ T cells from PBMCs. The receptor comes from a human donor with multiple sclerosis. The chain joins TRBV5-8 to TRBJ2-7, with 12 positions matching TRBD2. This CDR3 reads CASRTSGAYEQYF. The CDR3 nucleotides are TGTGCCAGTCGGACTAGCGGGGCCTACGAGCAGTACTTC.